This passage covers 3 T cell receptor beta chains from one sample sequenced in a study. TCRdb analysed the 5' RACE reads with MiXCR anew, one entry per CDR3 protein. Of about 8,900 distinct CDR3 sequences detected, under 70% appear once; the ten largest clones hold over 6%. The sorted Tregs were CD4+CD25+CD127-/low cells. The specimen sequenced was Tregs sorted from a lymph node. The receptors originated from a female donor with breast cancer.

This clonotype was picked up one time. The chain links TRBV10-3 to TRBJ2-1; 7 positions agree with TRBD2. Germline V gene data show CDR1 as ENHRY and CDR2 as SYGVKD. The CDR3 loop spans 14 amino acids. V lost 8 bases to trimming and J lost 5 bases; unmatched junction nucleotides: 9. The CDR3 nucleotides are TGTGCCATCGGACCTAGCGGAGCAAACAATGAGCAGTTCTTC. Amino acids: CAIGPSGANNEQFF.

This chain connects TRBV18 to TRBJ1-1; D is unclear. The V end was cut by 5 bases, the J end by 1 base, with 17 bases between. The CDR3 runs to 16 residues. CDR1 is KGHSH, CDR2 LQKENI, per germline. CDR3 bases: TGTGCCAGCTCATCCCGGCCGCAGATAAAGAACACTGAAGCTTTCTTT. It specifies CASSSRPQIKNTEAFF. Using reference TRBV18 and TRBJ1-1 for the parts outside the CDR3, the full variable domain is NAGVMQNPRHLVRRRGQEARLRCSPMKGHSHVYWYRQLPEEGLKFMVYLQKENIIDESGMPKERFSAEFPKEGPSILRIQQVVRGDSAAYFCASSSRPQIKNTEAFFGQGTRLTVV.

J is TRBJ2-1 and V is TRBV6-2 or TRBV6-3, with 7 bases identical to TRBD2. This CDR3 region has 14 residues. Losses at the gene ends were 6 bases for V and 5 bases for J; bases not matched to a gene: 7. CDR1 MNHEY and CDR2 SVGEGT come from the germline V gene. The CDR3 loop reads CASSPGLVNNEQFF. CDR3 bases: TGTGCCAGCAGCCCCGGACTAGTCAACAATGAGCAGTTCTTC.